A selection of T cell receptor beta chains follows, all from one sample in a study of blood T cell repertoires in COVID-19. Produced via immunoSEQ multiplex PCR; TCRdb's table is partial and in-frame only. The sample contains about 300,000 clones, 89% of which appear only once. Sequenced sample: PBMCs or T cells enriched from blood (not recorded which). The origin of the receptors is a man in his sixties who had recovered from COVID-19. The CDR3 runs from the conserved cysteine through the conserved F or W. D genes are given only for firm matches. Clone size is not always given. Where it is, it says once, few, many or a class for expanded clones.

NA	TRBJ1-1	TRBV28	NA	TGTGCCAGCAGTTCCCTAGATGGGGGGAGGACTGAAGCTTTCTTT	CASSSLDGGRTEAFF
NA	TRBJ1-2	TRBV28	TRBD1	TGTGCCAGCAGTTTTGACAGGGTATATGGCTACACCTTC	CASSFDRVYGYTF
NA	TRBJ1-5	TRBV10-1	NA	TGCGCCAGCGTGAGGAGCGAGGCCGCTCCCAATAATAGCAATCAGCCCCAGCATTTT	CASVRSEAAPNNSNQPQHF
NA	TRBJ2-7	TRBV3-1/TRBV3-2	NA	TGTGCCAGCAGCCAAGATCAGGGACACTCCTACGAGCAGTACTTC	CASSQDQGHSYEQYF
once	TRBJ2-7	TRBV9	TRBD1	TGTGCCAGCAGCGGGGACAGGGGCTACGAGCAGTACTTC	CASSGDRGYEQYF
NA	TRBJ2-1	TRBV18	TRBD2	TGTGCCAGCTCACCACAGTCTAGCGGGACCTACAATGAGCAGTTCTTC	CASSPQSSGTYNEQFF
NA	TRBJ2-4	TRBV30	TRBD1	TGTGCCTGGAGCCAGGACAGGGTAGCCAAAAACATTCAGTACTTC	CAWSQDRVAKNIQYF
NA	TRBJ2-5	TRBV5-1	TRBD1	TGCGCCAGCAGCTCCTTACCAGGGGGCCGGGAGACCCAGTACTTC	CASSSLPGGRETQYF
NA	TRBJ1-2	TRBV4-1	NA	TGCGCCAGCAGCCAAGACAGGCAGATTTATGGGTACACCTTC	CASSQDRQIYGYTF
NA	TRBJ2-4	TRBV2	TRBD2	TGTGCCAGCAGTGACCCTAGCGGGAGAAACATTCAGTACTTC	CASSDPSGRNIQYF
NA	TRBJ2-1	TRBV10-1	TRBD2	TGCGCCAGCAGTGAACTAGCGGGATTCAATGAGCAGTTCTTC	CASSELAGFNEQFF
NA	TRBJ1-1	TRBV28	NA	TGTGCCAGCAGTTCGAGGGTCCCCACTACGAACACTGAAGCTTTCTTT	CASSSRVPTTNTEAFF
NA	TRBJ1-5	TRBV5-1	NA	TGCGCCAGCAGCTTGGCCGGGATGGAATATCAGCCCCAGCATTTT	CASSLAGMEYQPQHF
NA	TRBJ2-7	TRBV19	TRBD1	TGTGCCAGTAGTAAGGACAGGGGAATCGAGCAGTACTTC	CASSKDRGIEQYF
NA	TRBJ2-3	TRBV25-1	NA	TGTGCCAGCAGTGAATCTCATGGCGGGAGCACAGATACGCAGTATTTT	CASSESHGGSTDTQYF
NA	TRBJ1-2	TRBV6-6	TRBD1	TGTGCCAGCAGCCCTGACAGGGCTTATGGCTACACCTTC	CASSPDRAYGYTF
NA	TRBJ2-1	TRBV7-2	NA	TGTGCCAGCAGCCCAACTGCCGGGATCGTTAATGAGCAGTTCTTC	CASSPTAGIVNEQFF
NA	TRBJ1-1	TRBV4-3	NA	TGCGCCAGCAGCCAGGGGGGAGTGGGGTGGACTGAAGCTTTCTTT	CASSQGGVGWTEAFF
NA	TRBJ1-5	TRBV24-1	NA	TGTGCCACCAGTGATTTGCGGGAAACTCAGCCCCAGCATTTT	CATSDLRETQPQHF
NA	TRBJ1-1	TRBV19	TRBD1	TGTGCCATGGGGACAGTTATGGCTTTCTTT	CAMGTVMAFF
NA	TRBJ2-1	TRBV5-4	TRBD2	TGTGCCAGCAGCTCAGCGGGAGCCACCTACAATGAGCAGTTCTTC	CASSSAGATYNEQFF